The 23 T cell receptor beta chains given below trace back to one sample, sequenced in a study of beta chain features in type 1 diabetes. Study-wide results and caveats: Significant though moderate, a shortening of TCRB CDR3s appeared in all four CD4+ subsets of Type 1 diabetes patients.

These receptors' antigens are unknown. The investigators reverse transcribed all of the isolated RNA, so they sequenced expressed TCRB transcripts. Sequencing was performed with immunoSEQ multiplex PCR; in TCRdb, only in-frame clones are kept and a portion is missing. The sample records about 120,000 clones, 16% being singletons. Sequencing input: central memory CD4+ T cells from blood. Every receptor here comes from a man aged 25 to 45 with type 1 diabetes.

The rearrangement joins TRBV30 to TRBJ2-1; 7 nucleotides line up with TRBD2. The CDR3 consists of 15 residues. Germline CDR1 is GTSNPN and CDR2 is SVGIG (reference sequence). Trimming cost V 5 bases and J 1 base; bases outside gene matches: 8. As DNA, the CDR3 is TGTGCCTGGCGCGGACCGGGGGGTTCCTACAATGAGCAGTTCTTC. Amino acids: CAWRGPGGSYNEQFF.

This clone was seen many times. The rearrangement uses TRBV13 and TRBJ1-1, with D unclear. V was clipped by 5 bases and J by 5 bases, with 12 bases between them. The CDR3 is 13 amino acids. The germline V gene has CDR1 PRHDT and CDR2 FYEKMQ (reference sequence). The CDR3 is CASSQGRETEAFF. CDR3 DNA: TGTGCCAGCAGCCAAGGGAGGGAGACTGAAGCTTTCTTT.

In its sample, this clone was seen a few times. The chain couples TRBV6-5 to TRBJ1-6; D is undetermined. The germline V gene encodes CDR1 MNHEY and CDR2 SVGAGI. The CDR3 is 15 amino acids. The V end lost 7 bases, the J end lost 0 bases, and 10 bases lay between the germline ends. The CDR3 spells CASTKKSSYNSPLHF. The DNA for the CDR3 is TGTGCCAGCACCAAGAAGAGCTCCTATAATTCACCCCTCCACTTT.

This rearrangement joins TRBV10-3 to TRBJ1-5, with TRBD1 identical over 8 bases. The trim removed 11 bases at V and 5 bases at J, leaving 11 bases unmatched. Germline CDR1 is ENHRY and CDR2 is SYGVKD. This CDR3 is 14 amino acids long. This chain's CDR3 is CASGQGPGDQPQHF. The CDR3 DNA sequence: TGTGCCTCTGGACAGGGCCCAGGGGATCAGCCCCAGCATTTT.

This clone appeared a few times. The chain joins TRBV5-4 to TRBJ2-1; 12 positions agree with TRBD2. The CDR3 consists of 15 residues. V was clipped by 0 bases and J by 15 bases; unmatched bases: 10. CDR1 is SGHNT, CDR2 YYREEE, per germline (reference sequence). The CDR3 DNA is TGTGCCAGCAGCTTGGTTTCTAGCGGGGGGGCTTTTTTGTTCTTC. This codes for CASSLVSSGGAFLFF.

This clone has more than one count but fewer than ten. The chain carries TRBV7-2 and TRBJ2-5, with D possibly being TRBD2 (6 bases). Trimming took off 5 bases at V and 6 bases at J, with 16 bases between the two ends. Germline loops: CDR1 SGHTA, CDR2 FQGNSA. The CDR3 contains 14 residues. The CDR3, as DNA: TGTGCCAGCAGCCAAGGGTCTAGCGTAAAGACCCAGTACTTC. Encoded protein: CASSQGSSVKTQYF.

This clone was detected many times. This rearrangement joins TRBV5-6 to TRBJ1-3; no clear D gene. The germline gives CDR1 SGHDT, CDR2 YYEEEE. This CDR3 contains 17 residues. Trimming took 3 bases from V and 0 from J, leaving 16 bases between them. The DNA for the CDR3 is TGTGCCAGCAGCTCCTTTGCACTCGCCTTCTCTGGAAACACCATATATTTT. Residues: CASSSFALAFSGNTIYF.

This clone is classed as medium-sized. The chain recombines TRBV5-8 with TRBJ1-6; D might be TRBD1 (5 bases). Trimming removed 5 bases from V and 10 bases from J, with 10 bases in between. The CDR3 covers 12 residues. The germline V gene has CDR1 SGHTS and CDR2 YDEGEE. The CDR3: CASSFRGSPLHF. CDR3 nucleotide sequence: TGTGCCAGCAGTTTCCGGGGGTCACCCCTCCACTTT.

In this sample, this clone turned up a few times. This chain uses TRBV5-4 with TRBJ2-3; D not certain. Germline CDR1 and CDR2: SGHNT and YYREEE (reference sequence). This CDR3 has 13 amino acids. V was cut by 3 bases and J by 6 bases, with 11 bases left in between. This CDR3 is CASSSDPGDTQYF. DNA for the CDR3: TGTGCCAGCAGCTCGGACCCTGGCGATACGCAGTATTTT.

This clone was observed many times. J is TRBJ2-3 and V is TRBV7-2; no reliable D call. The CDR3 covers 14 residues. With 1 base removed from V and 2 bases from J, the gap between germline ends came to 7 bases. CDR1 and CDR2 from the germline V gene are SGHTA and FQGNSA. CDR3 nucleotide sequence: TGTGCCAGCAGCTTAGAAGTCTTCACAGATACGCAGTATTTT. It yields the protein CASSLEVFTDTQYF.

The V call is TRBV5-6, the J call TRBJ2-1; D gene ambiguous. Trimming cost V 2 bases and J 0 bases, with 6 bases left between them. Germline CDR1 reads SGHDT; CDR2 reads YYEEEE. CDR3 length: 14 amino acids. The CDR3 region has the DNA TGTGCCAGCAGCTTCAAAGGCTCCTACAATGAGCAGTTCTTC. Translation: CASSFKGSYNEQFF. The full variable domain, with the rest looked up from reference TRBV5-6 and TRBJ2-1, is DAGVTQSPTHLIKTRGQQVTLRCSPKSGHDTVSWYQQALGQGPQFIFQYYEEEERQRGNFPDRFSGHQFPNYSSELNVNALLLGDSALYLCASSFKGSYNEQFFGPGTRLTVL.

On this clone itself: Other DNA sequences from this sample encode an identical CDR3 as well. The chain uses TRBV5-1 and TRBJ2-7; a weak D match, TRBD1 (6 bases). This CDR3 has 15 residues. Looked up from germline, CDR1 is SGHRS and CDR2 is YFSETQ. V gave up 0 bases and J gave up 3 bases, with 13 bases separating them. CDR3 DNA: TGCGCCAGCAGCTTGGCCCCGGGACAAAACTACGAGCAGTACTTC. Its translation: CASSLAPGQNYEQYF. Using reference TRBV5-1 and TRBJ2-7 for the parts outside the CDR3, the full variable domain is KAGVTQTPRYLIKTRGQQVTLSCSPISGHRSVSWYQQTPGQGLQFLFEYFSETQRNKGNFPGRFSGRQFSNSRSEMNVSTLELGDSALYLCASSLAPGQNYEQYFGPGTRLTVT.

This clone was counted a few times. This sequence joins TRBV20-1 and TRBJ1-2; tentatively, D is TRBD1 (6 bases). The CDR3 consists of 9 residues. Germline CDR1 reads DFQATT; CDR2 reads SNEGSKA (reference sequence). The CDR3 DNA reads as TGCCGGGGGGGCGATGGCTACACCTTC. Residues: CRGGDGYTF.

This sequence joins TRBV2 and TRBJ2-1, with TRBD1 as a possible D gene (6 bases). The CDR3 sequence is 12 residues long. Germline loops: CDR1 SNHLY, CDR2 FYNNEI. V lost 6 bases, J lost 9 bases, and 12 bases lay in between. The CDR3, as DNA: TGTGCCAGCAGCCTACAGGGTACTGAGCAGTTCTTC. It yields the protein CASSLQGTEQFF.

This clone was detected only a few times. The CDR3 sequence is CASSTQVNTEAFF. CDR3 coding DNA: TGTGCCAGTAGTACTCAAGTTAACACTGAAGCTTTCTTT. This chain joins TRBV19 and TRBJ1-1; D is ambiguous. Germline V CDR1 and CDR2: LNHDA, SQIVND (reference sequence). There are 13 residues in the CDR3. V was pared by 4 bases and J by 2 bases, with 8 bases between.

V gene TRBV11-2 combines with J gene TRBJ2-1, with TRBD2 matching over 7 bases. This CDR3 is built from 16 residues. Germline values: CDR1 SGHAT, CDR2 FQNNGV. Germline trimming cut 5 bases from V and 6 bases from J; bases unmatched to any gene: 13. The CDR3 loop reads CASSPGLDHRGNEQFF. The CDR3 DNA sequence: TGTGCCAGCAGCCCTGGACTAGATCATAGGGGCAATGAGCAGTTCTTC.

DNA of the CDR3: TGTGCCAGCAGCGAGCGGTCGACTAATGAAAAACTGTTTTTT. It is translated as CASSERSTNEKLFF. The chain uses TRBV7-8 and TRBJ1-4; D unresolved. CDR1 is SGHVS and CDR2 is FQNEAQ in the germline V gene. CDR3 length: 14 residues. Deletions cut 5 bases from V and 2 bases from J, with 9 bases between.

This clone was found a few times. The sample has other DNA sequences that encode this CDR3 too. The rearrangement uses TRBV7-9 and TRBJ2-5; D is unclear. The CDR3 covers 14 residues. Germline CDR1 SEHNR, CDR2 FQNEAQ (reference sequence). V was cut by 1 base and J by 2 bases, with 8 bases left in between. The CDR3 reads CASSLVPEQETQYF. CDR3 DNA sequence: TGTGCCAGCAGCTTAGTTCCGGAACAAGAGACCCAGTACTTC.

This clone came up a few times. The chain carries TRBV5-6 and TRBJ1-4; D uncertain. Germline loops: CDR1 SGHDT, CDR2 YYEEEE. The V gene lost 1 base and the J gene lost 7 bases, with 11 bases spanning the gap. The CDR3 is 14 residues long. The CDR3 bases are TGTGCCAGCAGCTTGACTATGGGAGGTGAAAAACTGTTTTTT. The encoded protein is CASSLTMGGEKLFF.

This clone came up a few times. This rearrangement joins TRBV5-1 to TRBJ2-6, with D unclear. CDR1 is SGHRS, CDR2 YFSETQ, per germline. The CDR3 runs 14 residues. V lost 6 bases and J 1 base, leaving 8 bases between the germline ends. The CDR3 sequence: CASTEISGANVLTF. CDR3 sequence (DNA): TGCGCCAGCACCGAAATTTCTGGGGCCAACGTCCTGACTTTC.

This clone was picked up a small number of times. The rearrangement joins TRBV7-2 to TRBJ2-7; D is unresolved. From germline, CDR1 is SGHTA and CDR2 FQGNSA. The V end was cut by 1 base, the J end by 3 bases, with 10 bases between. This CDR3 has 14 residues. CDR3 nucleotide sequence: TGTGCCAGCAGCTTAGGGGGTGAAAGCTACGAGCAGTACTTC. Its translation: CASSLGGESYEQYF.

The chain links TRBV2 to TRBJ2-7; tentative D call: TRBD1 (6 bases). Looked up from germline, CDR1 is SNHLY and CDR2 is FYNNEI. CDR3 size: 15 residues. Trimming left V 1 base short and J 6 bases short, with 16 bases between. The CDR3 DNA is TGTGCCAGCAGTGAAGAGGGACAAAAGGGGGTCGAGCAGTACTTC. Protein product: CASSEEGQKGVEQYF.

The chain links TRBV4-1 to TRBJ2-1; D gene unclear. Germline loops: CDR1 MGHRA, CDR2 YSYEKL. The CDR3 covers 13 residues. V dropped 0 bases and J dropped 8 bases, with 8 bases sitting between them. In DNA form, the CDR3 reads TGCGCCAGCAGCCAAGACGTCAGCCATGAGCAGTTCTTC. Its protein product is CASSQDVSHEQFF.